What follows is one TCR beta chain and its context. V trimming: 3 bases; J trimming: 2 bases; junction bases outside the gene matches: 4. This CDR3 has 14 amino acids. Per germline, CDR1 SGHKS and CDR2 YYEKEE (reference sequence). In the source study's methods: For nucleated cells, counts were estimated from reference gene primer amplification. The protocol was immunoSEQ multiplex PCR, while the TCRdb copy is restricted to in-frame clones and leaves out a portion. D and trimming were read from the DNA, whereas the V and J calls and clone size are those reported in that table. The sample has around 68,000 clones; around 83% are singletons. The sample belongs to a study of blood T cell repertoires in COVID-19. Study-wide context: The United States, Italy and Spain provided the acute and convalescent COVID-19 samples. In each case, the material was cDNA or gDNA derived from T cells, B-cell-depleted T cells, or PBMCs.

The sequence came from a human donor in a cohort sampled during active COVID-19. Sequenced input: peripheral blood. The gene calls are TRBV5-5 and TRBJ2-7, with 8 bases fitting TRBD1. The chain's CDR3 is CASSYEQGAYEQYV. CDR3 DNA sequence: TGTGCCAGCAGCTACGAACAGGGGGCCTACGAGCAGTACGTC.